This record covers a single T cell receptor beta chain. Its specificity is not known. These data originate in a study of cytomegalovirus exposure and HLA in healthy donors. Study outcomes and limitations: Segments of the TCR beta V type were, in most cases, productive about 87% or about 30% of the time in an earlier analysis. According to the study, about 180 TCR beta chains were cytomegalovirus-associated. A missense DCLRE1C variant was associated with V- and J-gene trimming of TCR beta chains in a later analysis, and an independent cohort replicated the association. An Asian-associated ancestry cluster reportedly showed fewer N-insertions than the approximately 620-donor mean in a later analysis.

Trimming took 5 bases from V and 4 from J, leaving 14 bases between them. This CDR3 has 15 amino acids. Germline values: CDR1 SGHTA, CDR2 FQGNSA. 13 Jbeta primers and 60 Vbeta primers were used for the PCR. Data came from immunoSEQ multiplex PCR; TCRdb stores just in-frame clones and leaves some out. Altogether roughly 180,000 clones are present, roughly 84% being singletons, with the ten largest covering roughly 1%. The clonotype was recovered from a man aged 25 to 40 in good health and CMV-seronegative. Sequencing was done on a sample of PBMCs. The gene calls are TRBV7-2 and TRBJ2-2; a weak D match, TRBD2 (7 bases). CDR3: CASSPYREGTGELFF. The CDR3 DNA follows: TGTGCCAGCAGCCCATACAGGGAGGGCACCGGGGAGCTGTTTTTT.